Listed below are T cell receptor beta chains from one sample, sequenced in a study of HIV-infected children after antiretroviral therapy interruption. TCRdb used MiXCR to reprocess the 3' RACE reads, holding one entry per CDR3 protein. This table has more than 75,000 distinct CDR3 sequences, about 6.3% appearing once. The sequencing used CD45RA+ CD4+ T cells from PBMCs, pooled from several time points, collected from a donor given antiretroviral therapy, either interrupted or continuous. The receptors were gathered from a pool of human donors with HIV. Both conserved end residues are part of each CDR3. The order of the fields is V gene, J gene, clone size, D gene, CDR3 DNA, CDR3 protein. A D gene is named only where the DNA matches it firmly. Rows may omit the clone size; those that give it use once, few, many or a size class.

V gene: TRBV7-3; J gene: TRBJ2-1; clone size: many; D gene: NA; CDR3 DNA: TGTGCCAGCAGCTTAAGCGGGTTATGGGCAGGTGAGCAGTTCTTC; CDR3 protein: CASSLSGLWAGEQFF
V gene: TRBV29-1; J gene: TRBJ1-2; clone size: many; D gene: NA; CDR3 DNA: TGCAGCGTTGCTCTCTGGGGATCCTATGGCTACACCTTC; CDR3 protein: CSVALWGSYGYTF
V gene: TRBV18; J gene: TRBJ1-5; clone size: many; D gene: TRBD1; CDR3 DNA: TGTGCCAGCTCTCTTCGGACAGGGGAGAGCAATCAGCCCCAGCATTTT; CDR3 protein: CASSLRTGESNQPQHF
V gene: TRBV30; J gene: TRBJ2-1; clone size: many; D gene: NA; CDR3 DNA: TGTGCCTGGTCCGGGGCCGCCGGGAATGAGCAGTTCTTC; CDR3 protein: CAWSGAAGNEQFF
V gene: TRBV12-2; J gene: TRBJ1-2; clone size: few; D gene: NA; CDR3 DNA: TGTGCAAGTCGCATAGAGGGTCCACAAGACTATGGCTACACCTTC; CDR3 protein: CASRIEGPQDYGYTF
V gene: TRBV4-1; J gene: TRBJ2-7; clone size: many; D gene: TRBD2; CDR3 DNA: TGCGCCAGCAGCCACAGTCAAAGCGGGGGGGCCGCCTACGAGCAGTACTTC; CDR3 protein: CASSHSQSGGAAYEQYF
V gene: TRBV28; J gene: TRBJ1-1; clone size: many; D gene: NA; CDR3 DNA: TGTGCCAGCAGTTTACCCCCTCCGATGAACACTGAAGCTTTCTTT; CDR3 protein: CASSLPPPMNTEAFF
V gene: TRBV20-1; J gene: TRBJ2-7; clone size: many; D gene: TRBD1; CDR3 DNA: TGCAGTGCTAGCACGGAGGACAGGGGGTCCTACGAGCAGTACTTC; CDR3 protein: CSASTEDRGSYEQYF
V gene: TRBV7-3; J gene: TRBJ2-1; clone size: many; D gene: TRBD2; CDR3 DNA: TGTGCCAGCAGTGCCGACTTCAAAGGACTAGCTCGGAGCAATGAGCAGTTCTTC; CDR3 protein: CASSADFKGLARSNEQFF
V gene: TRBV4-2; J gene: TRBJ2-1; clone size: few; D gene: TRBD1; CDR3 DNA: TGTGCCAGCAGCCACAGGACAGGGGGCAATGAGCAGTTCTTC; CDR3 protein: CASSHRTGGNEQFF
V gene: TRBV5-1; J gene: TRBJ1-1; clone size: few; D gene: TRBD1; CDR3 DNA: TGCGCCAGCAGCTTGGGTCCCAGGACAGGGCTGTTGTCAACTGAAGCTTTCTTT; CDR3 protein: CASSLGPRTGLLSTEAFF
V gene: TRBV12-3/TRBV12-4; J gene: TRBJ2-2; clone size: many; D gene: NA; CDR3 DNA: TGTGCCAGCAGTTTAGCGCGAAGGAGAACCGGGGAGCTGTTTTTT; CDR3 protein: CASSLARRRTGELFF
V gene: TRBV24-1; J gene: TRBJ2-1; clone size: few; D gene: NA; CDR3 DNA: TGTGCCACCAGTGCAATGACACCGGTCGATGAGCAGTTCTTC; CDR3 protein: CATSAMTPVDEQFF
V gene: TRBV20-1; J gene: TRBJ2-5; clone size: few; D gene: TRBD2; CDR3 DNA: TGCAGTGCTCGCAGCGGGAGGGCCGAAGAGACCCAGTACTTC; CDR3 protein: CSARSGRAEETQYF
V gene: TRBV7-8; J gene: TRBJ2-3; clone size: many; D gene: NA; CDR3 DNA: TGTGCCAGCAGCATATACCTTCGAGCGGCGAGCACAGATACGCAGTATTTT; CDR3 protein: CASSIYLRAASTDTQYF
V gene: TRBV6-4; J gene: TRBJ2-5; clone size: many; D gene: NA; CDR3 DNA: TGTGCCAGCAGTGCGGTAGAAACCCAAGAGACCCAGTACTTC; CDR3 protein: CASSAVETQETQYF
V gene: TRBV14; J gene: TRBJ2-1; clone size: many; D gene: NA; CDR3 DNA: TGTGCCAGCAGCACCCAGGACGGACAGATCTACAATGAGCAGTTCTTC; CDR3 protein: CASSTQDGQIYNEQFF
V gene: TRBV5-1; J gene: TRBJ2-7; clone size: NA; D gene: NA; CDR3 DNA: TGCGCCAGCAGCAGACTAGGGGGTTCCTACGAGCAGTACTTC; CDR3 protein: CASSRLGGSYEQYF
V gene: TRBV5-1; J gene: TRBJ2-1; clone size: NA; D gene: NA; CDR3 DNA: TGCGCCAGCAGCTTGGTTTCCCCTGCCCTTGGTGAGCAGTTCTTC; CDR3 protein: CASSLVSPALGEQFF
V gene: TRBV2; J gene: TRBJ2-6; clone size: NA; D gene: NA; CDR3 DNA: TGTGCCAGCAAGGACAGCTCTGGGGCCAACGTCCTGACTTTC; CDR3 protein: CASKDSSGANVLTF
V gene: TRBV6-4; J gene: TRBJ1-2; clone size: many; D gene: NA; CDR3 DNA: TGTGCCATCCGACCTGGCTACACCTTC; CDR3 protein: CAIRPGYTF
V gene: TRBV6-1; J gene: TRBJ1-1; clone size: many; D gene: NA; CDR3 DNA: TGTGCCAGCAGTGTGGGCAGGCTAACAGGCACTGAAGCTTTCTTT; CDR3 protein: CASSVGRLTGTEAFF
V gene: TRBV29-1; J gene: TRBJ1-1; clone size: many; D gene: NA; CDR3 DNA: TGCAGCGTTAGGGACACCCTTGAAGCTTTCTTT; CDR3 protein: CSVRDTLEAFF
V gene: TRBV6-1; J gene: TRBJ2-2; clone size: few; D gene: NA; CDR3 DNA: TGTGCCAGCAGTGACACAGGGTCCACCGGGGAGCTGTTTTTT; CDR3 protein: CASSDTGSTGELFF
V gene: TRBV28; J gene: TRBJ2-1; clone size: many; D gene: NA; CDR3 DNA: TGTGCCAGCAGCCTCGACAGGTACAATGAGCAGTTCTTC; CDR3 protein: CASSLDRYNEQFF
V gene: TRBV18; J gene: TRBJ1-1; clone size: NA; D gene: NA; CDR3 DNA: TGTGCCAGCTCAACTCGGGGCCTAAACACTGAAGCTTTCTTT; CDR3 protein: CASSTRGLNTEAFF
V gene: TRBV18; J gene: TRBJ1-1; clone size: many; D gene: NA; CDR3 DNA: TGTGCCAGCTCACCAGTCTCAGAAAACACTGAAGCTTTCTTT; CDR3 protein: CASSPVSENTEAFF
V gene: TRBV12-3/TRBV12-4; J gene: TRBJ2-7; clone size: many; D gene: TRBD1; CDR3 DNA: TGTGCCAGCGGGGACAGGGGAGGGTCCTACGAGCAGTACTTC; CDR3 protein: CASGDRGGSYEQYF
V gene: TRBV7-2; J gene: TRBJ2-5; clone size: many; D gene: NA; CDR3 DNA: TGTGCCAGCAGTTTAATCGAGACCCAGTACTTC; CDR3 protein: CASSLIETQYF
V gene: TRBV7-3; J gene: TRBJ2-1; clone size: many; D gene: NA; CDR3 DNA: TGTGCCAGCAGCTTTAGTATGGATTCCTACAATGAGCAGTTCTTC; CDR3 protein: CASSFSMDSYNEQFF
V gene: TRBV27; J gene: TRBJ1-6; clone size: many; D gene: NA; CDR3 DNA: TGTGCCAGCAGGAGACAACTGGGACATTCACCCCTCCACTTT; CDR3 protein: CASRRQLGHSPLHF
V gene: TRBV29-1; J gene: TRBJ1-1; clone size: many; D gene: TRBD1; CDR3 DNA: TGCAGCGTTGACCCAGGGGGTGCTGAAGCTTTCTTT; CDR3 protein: CSVDPGGAEAFF
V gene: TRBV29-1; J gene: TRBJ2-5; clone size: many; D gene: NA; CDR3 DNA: TGCAGCGTTGAAGGGGACGCTTACCAGTACTTC; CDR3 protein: CSVEGDAYQYF
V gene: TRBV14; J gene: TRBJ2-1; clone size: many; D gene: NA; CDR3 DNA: TGTGCCAGCAGCCAAGGTAGTTACAATGAGCAGTTCTTC; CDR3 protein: CASSQGSYNEQFF
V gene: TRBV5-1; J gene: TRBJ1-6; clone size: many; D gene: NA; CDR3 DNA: TGCGCCAGCAGCTTGGATACCGGGGGACACCATAATTCACCCCTCCACTTT; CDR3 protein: CASSLDTGGHHNSPLHF
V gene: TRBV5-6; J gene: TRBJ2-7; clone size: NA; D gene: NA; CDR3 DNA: TGTGCCAGCAGCTTGGGTTTACCCCCCGGGGACTACGAGCAGTACTTC; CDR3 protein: CASSLGLPPGDYEQYF
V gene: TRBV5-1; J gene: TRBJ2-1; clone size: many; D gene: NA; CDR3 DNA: TGCGCCAGCAGCAGGATGGGTGAGCAGTTCTTC; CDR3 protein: CASSRMGEQFF
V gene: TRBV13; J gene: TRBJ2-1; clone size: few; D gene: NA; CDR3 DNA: TGTGCCAGCAGCCCCCCCATTTTTGGAGGGGAATACAATGAGCAGTTCTTC; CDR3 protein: CASSPPIFGGEYNEQFF
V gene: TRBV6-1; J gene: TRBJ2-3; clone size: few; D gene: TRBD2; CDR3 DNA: TGTGCCAGCAGACCCCTCCCGGGGGGACTCACAGATACGCAGTATTTT; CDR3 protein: CASRPLPGGLTDTQYF
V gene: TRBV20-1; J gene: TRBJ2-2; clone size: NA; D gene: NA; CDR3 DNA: TGCAGTGCTAGAATTACAGGGTTGGACGGGGAGCTGTTTTTT; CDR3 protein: CSARITGLDGELFF
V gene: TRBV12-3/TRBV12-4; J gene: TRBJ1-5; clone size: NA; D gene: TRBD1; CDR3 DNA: TGTGCCAGCAGCCCGTCTCAGGGGGCGATAAATCAGCCCCAGCATTTT; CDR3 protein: CASSPSQGAINQPQHF
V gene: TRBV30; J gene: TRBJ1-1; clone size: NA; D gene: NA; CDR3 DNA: TGTGCCTGGAGTGTACGAGGGAAGGACACTGAAGCTTTCTTT; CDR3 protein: CAWSVRGKDTEAFF
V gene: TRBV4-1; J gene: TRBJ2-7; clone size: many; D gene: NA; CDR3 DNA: TGCGCCAGCAGCCAAGGGGACGAGCAGTACTTC; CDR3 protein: CASSQGDEQYF
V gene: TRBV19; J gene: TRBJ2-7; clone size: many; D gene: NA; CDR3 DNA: TGTGCCAGCAGTATAGATCTCCGGTACTTC; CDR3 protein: CASSIDLRYF
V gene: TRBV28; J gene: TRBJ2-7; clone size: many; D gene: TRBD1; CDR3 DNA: TGTGCCAGCAGGAGCCAGGGGGCAGGGGAGGACGAGCAGTACTTC; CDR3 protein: CASRSQGAGEDEQYF
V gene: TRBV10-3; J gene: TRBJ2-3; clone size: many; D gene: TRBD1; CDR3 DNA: TGTGCCATCACCGGACAGGGGGCAGATACGCAGTATTTT; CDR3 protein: CAITGQGADTQYF
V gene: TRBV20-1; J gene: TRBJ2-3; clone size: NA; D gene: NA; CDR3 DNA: TGCAGTGCTACCAAAGAGTCACTCACAGATACGCAGTATTTT; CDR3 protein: CSATKESLTDTQYF
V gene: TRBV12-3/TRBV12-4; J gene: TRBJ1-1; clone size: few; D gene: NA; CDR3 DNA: TGTGGCTCAATGGTGGGTGAGGGTGAAGCTTTCTTT; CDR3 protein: CGSMVGEGEAFF
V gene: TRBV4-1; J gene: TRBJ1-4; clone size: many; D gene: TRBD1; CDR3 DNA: TGCGCCAGCAGTCAAGATTGGACAGGGGATAATGAAAAACTGTTTTTT; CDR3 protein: CASSQDWTGDNEKLFF
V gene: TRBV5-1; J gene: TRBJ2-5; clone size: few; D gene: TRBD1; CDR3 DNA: TGCGCCAGCAGCTCCGTCCCGGGACAGGGACTCAGGGGAGAGACCCAGTACTTC; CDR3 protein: CASSSVPGQGLRGETQYF
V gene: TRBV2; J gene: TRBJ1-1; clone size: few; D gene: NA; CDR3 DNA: TGTGCCAGCAGGGCCCCCGATTGGAACACTGAAGCTTTCTTT; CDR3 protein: CASRAPDWNTEAFF